These 24 T cell receptor beta chains share one sample of origin, sequenced in a study of breast tumors, draining lymph nodes, adjacent tissues. Breast cancer patients provided tissue from their axillary draining lymph nodes. Each CDR3 protein gets one entry after TCRdb re-called the multiplex PCR reads with MiXCR. This table has 200,000 to 250,000 distinct CDR3 sequences, nearly 35% appearing once. The sample consisted of axillary lymph node tissue. Receptors originate from a female donor with breast cancer. Some clones in this sample may be carry-over from other donors' samples.

This clonotype appeared a few times. The genes are TRBV11-2 and TRBJ2-4, with D unresolved. V was cut by 5 bases and J by 2 bases, with 13 bases left in between. CDR1 is SGHAT, CDR2 FQNNGV, per germline. The CDR3 contains 15 residues. The CDR3 sequence: CASSRQAGTKNIQYF. In DNA form, the CDR3 reads TGTGCCAGCAGCCGTCAAGCTGGGACCAAAAACATTCAGTACTTC.

The chain recombines TRBV5-6 with TRBJ2-6; D unclear. The CDR3 extends over 16 amino acids. The germline V gene encodes CDR1 SGHDT and CDR2 YYEEEE. The V end was cut by 0 bases, the J end by 3 bases, with 10 bases between. In nucleotides, the CDR3 is TGTGCCAGCAGCTTGGGAGTTCCCCATGGGGCCAACGTCCTGACTTTC. As protein: CASSLGVPHGANVLTF.

This clonotype has more than one count but fewer than ten. The genes are TRBV6-5 and TRBJ2-7, with 9 positions matching TRBD2. V dropped 5 bases and J dropped 2; count of bases not matched to a gene: 7. CDR1 is MNHEY, CDR2 SVGAGI, per germline. The CDR3 loop spans 15 amino acids. CDR3 nucleotides: TGTGCCAGCAGTCGCGCTGGCGGGGGGGCCTACGAGCAGTACTTC. Its translation: CASSRAGGGAYEQYF.

This clonotype has ten or more counts. The chain has TRBV14 and TRBJ2-5, with D possibly TRBD1 on 5 matching bases. The germline V and J ends were trimmed by 1 base and 3 bases, with 6 bases remaining between them. The CDR3 sequence is 13 residues long. Germline CDR1 reads SGHDN; CDR2 reads FVKESK. CDR3 in DNA: TGTGCCAGCAGCCAAGGCAGGGAAGAGACCCAGTACTTC. Amino acid sequence: CASSQGREETQYF.

This clonotype was observed a few times. One end of the junction fails to match germline, which may point to a read error. This chain uses TRBV6-5 with TRBJ2-7; D tentatively fits TRBD1 or TRBD2 (5 bases each). The CDR3 length is 13 residues. Germline CDR1 reads MNHEY; CDR2 reads SVGAGI. Here the CDR3 DNA reads TGTGCCAGCAGGCCCGGGACGGCCTACGAGCAGTACTTT. It encodes CASRPGTAYEQYF.

This clonotype was detected many times. The genes are TRBV5-1 and TRBJ1-5, with TRBD1 matching over 8 bases. V was clipped by 5 bases and J by 2 bases; unmatched bases: 18. Germline V lookup: CDR1 SGHRS, CDR2 YFSETQ. This CDR3 comprises 19 residues. CDR3 nucleotides: TGCGCCAGCAGAATCCCGGGACAGGAATCGTTACTTTGCAATCAGCCCCAGCATTTT. It yields the protein CASRIPGQESLLCNQPQHF.

This chain joins TRBV6-6 and TRBJ2-6; 9 bases are a match to TRBD1. V gave up 5 bases and J gave up 2 bases; unmatched junction bases: 7. This CDR3 has 17 amino acids. Germline values: CDR1 MNHNY, CDR2 SVGAGI (reference sequence). The CDR3: CASSKTGGAAGANVLTF. CDR3 nucleotide sequence: TGTGCCAGCAGTAAAACAGGGGGCGCGGCTGGGGCCAACGTCCTGACTTTC.

Ten or more counts support this clonotype. The V call is TRBV10-3, the J call TRBJ1-2, with 7 bases aligning to TRBD1. There are 13 residues in the CDR3. CDR1 and CDR2 (germline): ENHRY, SYGVKD. V was clipped by 11 bases and J by 6 bases; unmatched bases: 12. The CDR3 reads CASTPQGGDGYTF. CDR3 nucleotides: TGTGCCTCCACCCCTCAAGGGGGCGATGGCTACACCTTC.

This clonotype occurred many times. V gene TRBV5-1 combines with J gene TRBJ2-7; 9 nucleotides align to TRBD1. This CDR3 region has 15 residues. J lost 7 bases, V lost 2 bases, and 10 bases had no gene match. The germline V gene encodes CDR1 SGHRS and CDR2 YFSETQ. The CDR3 nucleotides are TGCGCCAGCAGCTTAAAAGGGACAGGGACCCAAGAGCAGTACTTC. This translates into CASSLKGTGTQEQYF.

In this sample, this clonotype turned up many times. The genes are TRBV2 and TRBJ2-7, with D perhaps TRBD2 (6 bases). Germline lookup yields CDR1 SNHLY and CDR2 FYNNEI. Between the trimmed V and J ends, which lost 5 bases and 6 bases, there was a span of 8 bases. The CDR3 is 11 amino acids. The CDR3 DNA reads as TGTGCCAGCAGTCGGGGGAGCGAGCAGTACTTC. Translated, it gives CASSRGSEQYF.

This clonotype was picked up many times. This chain connects TRBV7-9 to TRBJ1-4; TRBD1 matches 9 bases. V trimming: 1 base; J trimming: 0 bases; junction bases outside the gene matches: 24. Germline CDR1 and CDR2: SEHNR and FQNEAQ (reference sequence). The CDR3 runs 24 residues. CDR3 DNA sequence: TGTGCCAGCAGCTTAGGGAAACTCGGGACAGGGAGTTCAAGATTTCTGGCAACTAATGAAAAACTGTTTTTT. Its translation: CASSLGKLGTGSSRFLATNEKLFF.

In this sample, this clonotype turned up many times. The chain couples TRBV7-2 to TRBJ1-6, with D possibly being TRBD1 (5 bases). Germline CDR1 and CDR2: SGHTA and FQGNSA. This CDR3 spans 15 amino acids. Deletions cut 3 bases from V and 8 bases from J, with 14 bases between. The CDR3 DNA sequence: TGTGCCAGCAGCTTGGGGGACTGGGGGGATTCACCCCTCCACTTT. Translation gives CASSLGDWGDSPLHF.

Worth noting for this clonotype: This may stem from a read error, because a much larger clone lies one nucleotide away. J is TRBJ2-5 and V is TRBV6-5, with a weak D call TRBD1 (6 bases). Germline V gene data show CDR1 as MNHEY and CDR2 as SVGAGI. This CDR3 comprises 13 residues. CDR3 in DNA: TGTGCCAGCAGTCAAGACAGGCTATCGAGGGCGTTATTC. Translation: CASSQDRLSRALF.

The chain uses TRBV2 and TRBJ2-7; 9 bases fit TRBD1. V shed 6 bases and J 12 bases; nucleotides not matched to a gene: 6. The CDR3 length is 11 residues. Germline-derived CDR1 and CDR2 are SNHLY and FYNNEI. This CDR3 is CASRGQGCGYF. The CDR3 coding sequence is TGTGCCAGCAGGGGACAGGGTTGCGGGTACTTC.

With regard to this clonotype: The CDR3 carries no conserved terminal phenylalanine or tryptophan, so it likely arises from a read error. The DNA is omitted, as the CDR3 cannot be located on it reliably, and the CDR3 follows TCRdb's listing. The chain is built from TRBV20-1 and TRBJ2-1; the tabulated D call, TRBD1, remains unverified against the DNA. The germline V gene encodes CDR1 DFQATT and CDR2 SNEGSKA (reference sequence). The CDR3 is 8 amino acids long, termini counted. The CDR3 reads CSAGQGFT.

This clonotype was counted many times. This chain connects TRBV5-1 to TRBJ2-7; 8 bases are shared with TRBD2. Germline V CDR1 and CDR2: SGHRS, YFSETQ. V shed 0 bases, J shed 7 bases, and the junction held 15 bases outside the gene matches. This CDR3 spans 17 amino acids. CDR3 nucleotide sequence: TGCGCCAGCAGCTTGGCCCTTCCCGGGAGGGCAGGAAGGGAGCAGTACTTC. This encodes CASSLALPGRAGREQYF.

V and J are TRBV7-6 and TRBJ1-5; no definite D call. Germline V gene data show CDR1 as SGHVS and CDR2 as FNYEAQ. CDR3 length: 10 residues. V was pared by 7 bases and J by 10 bases, with 8 bases between. The CDR3 protein is CASTKHPQHF. In DNA, the CDR3 is TGTGCCAGCACCAAACATCCCCAGCATTTT.

The rearrangement uses TRBV6-5 and TRBJ2-1, with 7 bases fitting TRBD2. Germline CDR1 MNHEY, CDR2 SVGAGI. Losses at the gene ends were 6 bases for V and 5 bases for J; bases not matched to a gene: 10. The CDR3 length is 15 residues. The CDR3 DNA reads TGTGCCAGCAGGCGTGGGGGGGTTCGGGACAATGAGCAGTTCTTC. As protein: CASRRGGVRDNEQFF.

This chain connects TRBV20-1 to TRBJ1-6, with a weak D call TRBD1 (6 bases). Trimming took 6 bases from V and 5 from J, leaving 11 bases between them. CDR3 size: 13 residues. Per germline, CDR1 DFQATT and CDR2 SNEGSKA (reference sequence). The CDR3 sequence: CSAGQSDNSPLHF. The CDR3, as DNA: TGCAGTGCCGGACAGTCCGATAATTCACCCCTCCACTTT.

This clonotype was seen many times. J is TRBJ2-3 and V is TRBV20-1, with 7 bases fitting TRBD1. The CDR3 contains 13 residues. V lost 6 bases to trimming and J lost 1 base; unmatched junction nucleotides: 4. Germline V gene sequence: CDR1 DFQATT, CDR2 SNEGSKA (reference sequence). The CDR3 loop reads CSAEGAGTDTQYF. CDR3 in DNA: TGCAGTGCAGAGGGGGCCGGCACAGATACGCAGTATTTT.

The chain combines TRBV29-1 with TRBJ1-2; a weak D match, TRBD1 (6 bases). Germline loops: CDR1 SQVTM, CDR2 ANQGSEA. Trimming removed 0 bases from V and 5 bases from J, with 10 bases in between. The CDR3 totals 13 residues. In nucleotides, the CDR3 is TGCAGCGTTGAAGACACAGGGATGTATGGCTACACCTTC. Translation: CSVEDTGMYGYTF.

This clonotype was seen ten or more times. The gene calls are TRBV15 and TRBJ1-2, with 12 bases lining up with TRBD1. The CDR3 is made up of 16 amino acids. V trimming: 3 bases; J trimming: 4 bases; junction bases outside the gene matches: 6. Germline CDR1 reads LNHNV; CDR2 reads YYDKDF (reference sequence). CDR3 sequence: CATSRPGQGASYGYTF. The DNA for the CDR3 is TGTGCCACCAGCAGGCCGGGACAGGGGGCGTCCTATGGCTACACCTTC. Supplemented by reference TRBV15 and TRBJ1-2, the full variable domain reads DAMVIQNPRYQVTQFGKPVTLSCSQTLNHNVMYWYQQKSSQAPKLLFHYYDKDFNNEADTPDNFQSRRPNTSFCFLDIRSPGLGDTAMYLCATSRPGQGASYGYTFGSGTRLTVV.

This clonotype has ten or more counts. CDR3 in amino acids: CASTDREKLFF. Written as DNA, the CDR3 is TGTGCCAGCACCGACAGAGAAAAACTGTTTTTT. This sequence joins TRBV6-6 and TRBJ1-4; D may be TRBD1 (5 bases). V shed 7 bases and J shed 8 bases, with 8 bases lying between them. Germline V CDR1 and CDR2: MNHNY, SVGAGI (reference sequence). The CDR3 spans 11 residues.

This clonotype showed up just a few times. The chain uses TRBV7-9 and TRBJ1-1; 7 nucleotides agree with TRBD1. Unmatched junction bases numbered 7, after V lost 6 bases and J lost 3 bases. The CDR3 contains 14 residues. Germline assignment: CDR1 SEHNR and CDR2 FQNEAQ (reference sequence). CDR3 nucleotides: TGTGCCAGCAGAGAAGGGGGCGAGGACACTGAAGCTTTCTTT. Its protein product is CASREGGEDTEAFF.